This T cell receptor (beta chain) was captured in a study of vaccination and CD4 T cells after COVID-19. Treatment indicated: roughly 10-day PBMC culture with coronavirus spike peptide pools or control peptides (ViraFEST assay). According to the study, CD4+ T cells from the unexposed donor were gathered ahead of the COVID-19 pandemic (2011-2018). TCRs were sequenced by ViraFEST after antigen-specific T cells had been expanded with peptide pools. IL-2 at around 9.4 IU/ml and peptide pools at about 9.5 ug/ml were added to PBMCs cultured at roughly 2 million per well. Cultured CD4+ T cells had their DNA profiled by the Oncomine TCR Beta short-read assay. From cultured CD4+ T cells, genomic DNA was extracted. TCRdb fed the PCR reads into MiXCR, producing one record per CDR3 protein. The table has 9,000 to 13,000 distinct CDR3 sequences, about 30% seen once; the top ten hold about 15%. Trimming pared 5 bases from V and 4 bases from J, leaving 11 bases between. This CDR3 comprises 13 residues.

This clonotype was found a few times. Its antigen is not known. The chain uses TRBV12-3 or TRBV12-4 and TRBJ1-1; possibly TRBD1 for D (5 bases). This clonotype was obtained from a human donor in good health. The source material was CD4+ T cells from blood, cultured in vitro. CDR3 amino acids: CASSPGMGTEAFF. The CDR3 DNA is TGTGCCAGCAGTCCAGGGATGGGCACTGAAGCTTTCTTT.